These 6 T cell receptor beta chains share one sample of origin, sequenced in a study of post-analysis software for immune sequencing data. Unique molecular identifiers were present in the TCR beta cDNA libraries. TCRdb called the PCR reads again in MiXCR, with one record for every CDR3 protein. The table includes about 820,000 distinct CDR3 sequences, approximately 53% detected once. These receptors lack a known antigen. Study-wide results and caveats: Patients used roughly five TRBV segments, including TRBV5-6, TRBV5-1 and TRBV20-1, more often than controls.

Sequencing input: blood. The receptors shown here come from a girl aged 10-17 years with multiple sclerosis.

The V and J genes are TRBV6-5 and TRBJ2-1; the D gene is possibly TRBD2 (7 bases). V lost 5 bases and J 2 bases, leaving 13 bases between the germline ends. The CDR3 runs to 15 residues. Per germline, CDR1 MNHEY and CDR2 SVGAGI. The CDR3 coding sequence is TGTGCCAGCAGTCCGGGGGGCCCCCCCTACAATGAGCAGTTCTTC. Its translation is CASSPGGPPYNEQFF.

The V and J genes are TRBV20-1 and TRBJ2-7, with TRBD1 identical over 9 bases. CDR1 and CDR2 from the germline V gene are DFQATT and SNEGSKA (reference sequence). After removal of 5 bases from V and 3 bases from J, the junction contained 2 bases not matched to a gene. The CDR3 is made up of 12 amino acids. This CDR3 reads CSASTGGYEQYF. CDR3 bases: TGCAGTGCTTCGACAGGGGGCTACGAGCAGTACTTC.

The chain links TRBV7-3 to TRBJ2-7; maybe TRBD2 (5 bases). The CDR3 covers 13 residues. Between the trimmed V and J ends, which lost 0 bases and 9 bases, there was a span of 12 bases. Germline CDR1 is SGHTA and CDR2 is FQGTGA. DNA for the CDR3: TGTGCCAGCAGCTTAACTGGGAGCAGCGGGCAGTACTTC. Translating it yields CASSLTGSSGQYF.

This chain links TRBV10-3 with TRBJ2-5; 9 nucleotides align to TRBD2. The CDR3 runs 17 residues. Losses at the gene ends were 8 bases for V and 1 base for J; bases not matched to a gene: 14. Per germline, CDR1 ENHRY and CDR2 SYGVKD. This CDR3 is CAIVRTSESPGQETQYF. In DNA, the CDR3 is TGTGCCATCGTTCGGACTAGCGAGTCTCCCGGCCAAGAGACCCAGTACTTC.

The rearrangement uses TRBV20-1 and TRBJ2-5; 13 bases agree with TRBD2. The J call may be incorrect, as the DNA end agrees better with TRBJ2-7. From germline, CDR1 is DFQATT and CDR2 SNEGSKA (reference sequence). CDR3 length equals 15 residues. This CDR3 is CSAPSGTSGVNEQYF. The CDR3 nucleotides are TGCAGTGCTCCATCCGGGACTAGCGGGGTCAACGAGCAGTACTTC.

The chain uses TRBV24-1 and TRBJ2-1, with no clear D. V was shortened by 3 bases and J by 2 bases, with 4 bases between the two germline ends. The CDR3 covers 13 residues. Germline V CDR1 and CDR2: KGHDR, SFDVKD. This chain's CDR3 is CATSDGTYNEQFF. The CDR3 nucleotides are TGTGCCACCAGTGATGGGACCTACAATGAGCAGTTCTTC.